Presented here are 26 T cell receptor beta chains from one specimen sequenced in a study of T-cell memory formation after mild COVID-19. Via MiXCR, TCRdb re-called the 5' RACE reads, giving one row per CDR3 protein. The sample includes about 360,000 distinct CDR3 sequences, under 15% seen only once; the top ten take under 25%. What was sequenced was PBMCs or a T cell subset sorted from them (not recorded which). The origin of the receptors is a man younger than 35 who had mild COVID-19 (a few samples of this study predate the infection). Cell type and time point are not known.

This clonotype was detected many times. The J gene is TRBJ2-5, the V gene TRBV12-3 or TRBV12-4; 7 nucleotides align to TRBD1. This CDR3 has 14 amino acids. Trimming took 3 bases from V and 1 from J; bases not matched to a gene: 2. CDR3 region: CASSLDRSQETQYF. DNA for the CDR3: TGTGCCAGCAGTTTGGACAGGAGCCAAGAGACCCAGTACTTC.

The rearrangement links TRBV6-6 to TRBJ2-5; unclear D gene. Trimming took 2 bases from V and 0 from J, leaving 4 bases between them. The length of the CDR3 is 13 residues. Germline assignment: CDR1 MNHNY and CDR2 SVGAGI (reference sequence). DNA of the CDR3: TGTGCCAGCAGTTACCAGTACCAAGAGACCCAGTACTTC. Translated: CASSYQYQETQYF.

This chain connects TRBV4-1 to TRBJ2-7, with 9 bases fitting TRBD1. Germline values: CDR1 MGHRA, CDR2 YSYEKL. The J segment lost 4 bases and the V segment lost 3 bases, leaving 4 bases of the junction unmatched. This CDR3 has 14 residues. The CDR3, as DNA: TGCGCCAGCAGCCAGACAGGGGGAAATTACGAGCAGTACTTC. Translating it yields CASSQTGGNYEQYF.

This clonotype was counted many times. The V call is TRBV5-1, the J call TRBJ1-6; a possible D gene is TRBD1 (5 bases). There are 15 residues in the CDR3. Germline CDR1 reads SGHRS; CDR2 reads YFSETQ. V lost 0 bases and J 8 bases, leaving 12 bases between the germline ends. In nucleotides, the CDR3 is TGCGCCAGCAGCTTGGGGGACCGCCTGTATTCACCCCTCCACTTT. Its protein product is CASSLGDRLYSPLHF. Filled out from reference TRBV5-1 and TRBJ1-6, the complete variable domain reads KAGVTQTPRYLIKTRGQQVTLSCSPISGHRSVSWYQQTPGQGLQFLFEYFSETQRNKGNFPGRFSGRQFSNSRSEMNVSTLELGDSALYLCASSLGDRLYSPLHFGNGTRLTVT.

The table lists this clonotype with a few counts. V gene TRBV6-5 combines with J gene TRBJ1-6; D unclear. From germline, CDR1 is MNHEY and CDR2 SVGAGI. The CDR3 consists of 12 residues. Trimming took off 1 base at V and 11 bases at J, with 6 bases between the two ends. This CDR3 reads CASSYFKAPLHF. In DNA, the CDR3 is TGTGCCAGCAGTTACTTTAAGGCACCCCTCCACTTT.

The CDR3 DNA reads TGCAGCGTTGGTGACAACTCCTACGAGCAGTACTTC. Protein sequence: CSVGDNSYEQYF. V usage is TRBV29-1 and J usage is TRBJ2-7, with D uncertain. CDR1 is SQVTM, CDR2 ANQGSEA, per germline. V lost 4 bases, J lost 0 bases, and 7 bases lay in between. The CDR3 consists of 12 residues.

Ten or more counts support this clonotype. This chain joins TRBV6-5 and TRBJ2-3; TRBD2 matches 7 bases. Germline loops: CDR1 MNHEY, CDR2 SVGAGI. J was trimmed by 0 bases and V by 4 bases; bases with no gene match: 7. This CDR3 spans 16 amino acids. CDR3 in amino acids: CASSSGASGSTDTQYF. As DNA, the CDR3 is TGTGCCAGCAGTTCTGGGGCTAGCGGAAGCACAGATACGCAGTATTTT.

This clonotype was seen a few times. The rearrangement joins TRBV6-2 or TRBV6-3 to TRBJ2-7; D call uncertain. There are 15 residues in the CDR3. Germline CDR1 and CDR2: MNHEY and SVGEGT. The V end lost 6 bases, the J end lost 1 base, and 16 bases lay between the germline ends. The DNA of the CDR3 is TGTGCCAGCAGCCAACACTCCGACAAGTCCTACGAGCAGTACTTC. Translating it yields CASSQHSDKSYEQYF.

This clonotype has a handful of counts. The chain employs TRBV5-1 and TRBJ2-3; 9 bases map to TRBD1. Germline trimming cut 0 bases from V and 5 bases from J; bases unmatched to any gene: 4. The CDR3 is 15 residues long. Germline lookup yields CDR1 SGHRS and CDR2 YFSETQ. CDR3 sequence (DNA): TGCGCCAGCAGCTTGGAGACAGGGGGGGTAGATACGCAGTATTTT. This codes for CASSLETGGVDTQYF.

This clonotype has ten or more counts. The gene calls are TRBV5-4 and TRBJ2-3; TRBD2 matches at 15 bases. The germline gives CDR1 SGHNT, CDR2 YYREEE (reference sequence). CDR3 length: 17 residues. The trim removed 4 bases at V and 0 bases at J, leaving 3 bases unmatched. CDR3 region: CASSLGTSGGSTDTQYF. Here the CDR3 DNA reads TGTGCCAGCAGCCTTGGGACTAGCGGGGGGAGCACAGATACGCAGTATTTT. Full variable domain (outside the CDR3, taken from reference TRBV5-4 and TRBJ2-3): ETGVTQSPTHLIKTRGQQVTLRCSSQSGHNTVSWYQQALGQGPQFIFQYYREEENGRGNFPPRFSGLQFPNYSSELNVNALELDDSALYLCASSLGTSGGSTDTQYFGPGTRLTVL.

This chain uses TRBV6-1 with TRBJ1-1; 7 positions match TRBD1. The CDR3 length is 14 residues. Germline V lookup: CDR1 MNHNS, CDR2 SASEGT. V lost 3 bases and J lost 12; bases outside the gene matches: 13. The CDR3 nucleotides read TGTGCCAGCAGTGAGACAGGGAGGCGTGAATTGACTTTCTTT. Residues: CASSETGRRELTFF.

This clonotype was seen only a few times. The chain links TRBV18 to TRBJ1-2; 7 nucleotides align to TRBD1. Germline V CDR1 and CDR2: KGHSH, LQKENI. The CDR3 has 13 residues. The trim removed 3 bases at V and 7 bases at J, leaving 5 bases unmatched. The CDR3 sequence is CASSPQDRAGYTF. The CDR3 DNA is TGTGCCAGCTCACCCCAAGACAGGGCTGGCTACACCTTC.

The genes are TRBV7-3 and TRBJ1-1; D gene uncertain. V shed 1 base and J shed 4 bases, with 16 bases lying between them. The CDR3 contains 16 residues. Germline V gives CDR1 SGHTA, CDR2 FQGTGA. CDR3 in amino acids: CASSLKARPRGTEAFF. CDR3 nucleotide sequence: TGTGCCAGCAGCTTAAAAGCCCGGCCGCGTGGCACTGAAGCTTTCTTT.

In nucleotides, the CDR3 is TGTGCCAGCGCGGGTCGGGCAGGGGATACTGAAGCTTTCTTT. Translating it yields CASAGRAGDTEAFF. The V and J genes are TRBV6-5 and TRBJ1-1, with a possible D match to TRBD1 (6 bases). Looked up from germline, CDR1 is MNHEY and CDR2 is SVGAGI. V lost 8 bases to trimming and J lost 5 bases, with 18 bases between them. The CDR3 has 14 residues.

The gene calls are TRBV7-2 and TRBJ1-1; no firm D call. V gave up 1 base and J gave up 6 bases, with 15 bases separating them. There are 15 residues in the CDR3. Germline assignment: CDR1 SGHTA and CDR2 FQGNSA. CDR3 coding DNA: TGTGCCAGCAGCTTAGTTGGGGAGGGTAGCGCTGAAGCTTTCTTT. The encoded protein is CASSLVGEGSAEAFF.

This clonotype occurred many times. The J gene is TRBJ2-2, the V gene TRBV6-2 or TRBV6-3; D is undetermined. Germline CDR1 and CDR2: MNHEY and SVGEGT. Trimming cost V 4 bases and J 0 bases, with 6 bases left between them. The CDR3 has 14 residues. The CDR3 coding sequence is TGTGCCAGCAGTTGGCAAACGAACACCGGGGAGCTGTTTTTT. It encodes CASSWQTNTGELFF.

In this sample, this clonotype turned up a few times. J is TRBJ2-2 and V is TRBV20-1, with TRBD2 as a possible D gene (5 bases). Germline loops: CDR1 DFQATT, CDR2 SNEGSKA (reference sequence). The CDR3 is 14 amino acids. V was cut by 6 bases and J by 1 base, with 12 bases left in between. The CDR3 loop is CSARRGENTGELFF. CDR3 DNA: TGCAGTGCCCGTCGGGGAGAGAACACCGGGGAGCTGTTTTTT.

This chain's CDR3 is CASSSTAFETQYF. The CDR3 coding sequence is TGTGCCAGCAGCTCAACTGCTTTCGAGACCCAGTACTTC. The gene calls are TRBV11-2 and TRBJ2-5; D gene uncertain. Trimming removed 4 bases at V and 5 bases at J, with 11 bases between. Germline CDR1 is SGHAT and CDR2 is FQNNGV. The CDR3 runs to 13 residues. Variable domain in full (rest from reference TRBV11-2 and TRBJ2-5): EAGVAQSPRYKIIEKRQSVAFWCNPISGHATLYWYQQILGQGPKLLIQFQNNGVVDDSQLPKDRFSAERLKGVDSTLKIQPAKLEDSAVYLCASSSTAFETQYFGPGTRLLVL.

A few counts support this clonotype. The chain has TRBV20-1 and TRBJ2-5; 15 positions agree with TRBD2. The CDR3 is 17 residues long. V was pared by 5 bases and J by 3 bases, with 10 bases of the junction left unmatched. Germline CDR1 reads DFQATT; CDR2 reads SNEGSKA (reference sequence). The CDR3 reads CSAYNGLAGGPEETQYF. The CDR3 region has the DNA TGCAGTGCTTACAATGGACTAGCGGGGGGGCCGGAAGAGACCCAGTACTTC.

This sequence joins TRBV15 and TRBJ1-1; 12 bases line up with TRBD1. This CDR3 comprises 16 residues. J gave up 4 bases and V 3 bases, and 6 bases lay outside the gene matches. Germline V CDR1 and CDR2: LNHNV, YYDKDF (reference sequence). In DNA form, the CDR3 reads TGTGCCACCAGCAGGGGGACAGGGGGCGAAGCCACTGAAGCTTTCTTT. This gives the protein CATSRGTGGEATEAFF. Full variable domain (outside the CDR3, taken from reference TRBV15 and TRBJ1-1): DAMVIQNPRYQVTQFGKPVTLSCSQTLNHNVMYWYQQKSSQAPKLLFHYYDKDFNNEADTPDNFQSRRPNTSFCFLDIRSPGLGDTAMYLCATSRGTGGEATEAFFGQGTRLTVV.

This clonotype was detected many times. The V and J genes are TRBV6-5 and TRBJ1-2; maybe TRBD1 (5 bases). There are 11 residues in the CDR3. Trimming removed 2 bases at V and 7 bases at J, with 5 bases between. CDR1 MNHEY and CDR2 SVGAGI come from the germline V gene. The CDR3 coding sequence is TGTGCCAGCAGTTACAGGGGTGGCTACACCTTC. Amino acids: CASSYRGGYTF.

There are a few counts of this clonotype. The V gene is TRBV12-3 or TRBV12-4, the J gene TRBJ1-2; weak D call: TRBD1 (5 bases). This CDR3 is built from 14 residues. Trimming took off 6 bases at V and 5 bases at J, with 16 bases between the two ends. Here the CDR3 DNA reads TGTGCCAGCAGCTGGAGGGGCGGAATATATGGCTACACCTTC. Residues: CASSWRGGIYGYTF.

The chain employs TRBV3-1 and TRBJ2-1; the match to TRBD2 covers 7 bases. The CDR3 runs 14 residues. Trimming took 2 bases from V and 3 from J; bases not matched to a gene: 1. Germline assignment: CDR1 LGHDT and CDR2 YNNKEL (reference sequence). The CDR3 loop is CASSQRTSYNEQFF. The CDR3 region has the DNA TGTGCCAGCAGCCAAAGGACTAGCTACAATGAGCAGTTCTTC.

This clonotype was seen ten or more times. The rearrangement uses TRBV11-2 and TRBJ2-3; the D gene is possibly TRBD1 (5 bases). CDR3 length equals 17 residues. V was pared by 0 bases and J by 4 bases, with 17 bases between. CDR1 and CDR2 (germline): SGHAT, FQNNGV. CDR3 nucleotides: TGTGCCAGCAGCTTAGATGTCGGCAGGGCTCGAGCAGATACGCAGTATTTT. Protein: CASSLDVGRARADTQYF.

This clonotype was counted only a few times. V gene TRBV20-1 combines with J gene TRBJ1-1; D not certain. Trimming took off 3 bases at V and 1 base at J, with 12 bases between the two ends. The germline V gene has CDR1 DFQATT and CDR2 SNEGSKA (reference sequence). This CDR3 has 14 residues. The CDR3 spells CSASTYGKNTEAFF. The DNA of the CDR3 is TGCAGTGCTAGTACTTACGGTAAGAACACTGAAGCTTTCTTT.

The CDR3 region has the DNA TGTGCCAGCAGTGAACTCCAGGGGACAGGGCCATCCTACGAGCAGTACGTC. Protein: CASSELQGTGPSYEQYV. The chain has TRBV2 and TRBJ2-7; 9 nucleotides line up with TRBD1. Losses at the gene ends were 2 bases for V and 1 base for J; bases not matched to a gene: 9. This CDR3 spans 17 amino acids. Germline-derived CDR1 and CDR2 are SNHLY and FYNNEI.